This TCR beta chain was observed in a study of blood T cell repertoires in COVID-19. Study overall: COVID-19 samples, acute and convalescent, were from the United States, Italy and Spain. From T cells, B-cell-depleted T cells, or PBMCs came the material, which was cDNA or gDNA.

Study processing details: Reference gene primer amplification gave nucleated cell count estimates. Profiled with immunoSEQ multiplex PCR; TCRdb holds only in-frame clones, not every one. V and J calls and clone size follow that table, whereas D and trimming were derived from the DNA. The sample yields roughly 68,000 clones, 82% seen once. CDR1 and CDR2 from the germline V gene are MNHEY and SMNVEV (reference sequence). The V segment lost 6 bases and the J segment 4 bases; nucleotides outside the gene matches: 8. This CDR3 has 14 amino acids. V usage is TRBV27 and J usage is TRBJ1-2, with 7 bases lining up with TRBD1. The TCR comes from a man aged 80 or over with active COVID-19. Sequenced: peripheral blood. The DNA for the CDR3 is TGTGCCAGCAGGTCAGGGGGTAGCGTCTATGGCTACACCTTC. Translated, it gives CASRSGGSVYGYTF.